These 11 T cell receptor beta chains share one sample of origin, sequenced in a study of T cell repertoires in cytomegalovirus infection. Their target antigens are unknown. TCRdb redid the calling of the reads with MiXCR, one entry per CDR3 protein. Altogether around 770,000 distinct CDR3 sequences are present, about 29% being singletons, with the ten largest covering around 13%. The sequenced sample was cultured CD8+ T cells from PBMCs, obtained from culture after CMV antigen stimulation. Receptors originate from a human donor in good health (CMV status not recorded). Some clones in this sample may be carry-over from other donors' samples.

The chain combines TRBV6-8 with TRBJ1-1; unclear D gene. This CDR3 region has 14 residues. The ends were cut back, 0 bases at V and 9 bases at J, with 14 bases in the middle. CDR1 is MNHGY and CDR2 is SAAAGT in the germline V gene. The CDR3 is CASSYSVERTQAFF. The CDR3 DNA follows: TGTGCCAGCAGTTACTCGGTGGAGCGCACCCAAGCTTTCTTT.

This clonotype was counted between two and nine times. This chain joins TRBV7-6 and TRBJ2-5, with a possible D match to TRBD2 (6 bases). V was pared by 5 bases and J by 2 bases, with 18 bases between. Germline values: CDR1 SGHVS, CDR2 FNYEAQ. The CDR3 sequence is 16 residues long. In DNA, the CDR3 is TGTGCCAGCAGCCTCCTATTCGGGACTCGGCAAGAGACCCAGTACTTC. Translation: CASSLLFGTRQETQYF.

There are many counts of this clonotype. This rearrangement joins TRBV7-8 to TRBJ1-3; TRBD1 is a possible D gene (6 bases). With 2 bases removed from V and 0 bases from J, the gap between germline ends came to 8 bases. The length of the CDR3 is 15 residues. The germline gives CDR1 SGHVS, CDR2 FQNEAQ. CDR3 amino acids: CASSLSRGSGNTIYF. CDR3 DNA: TGTGCCAGCAGCTTAAGCAGGGGCTCTGGAAACACCATATATTTT.

This clonotype was seen more than once but under ten times. The V call is TRBV4-2, the J call TRBJ1-2, with 8 nucleotides matching TRBD1. The CDR3 runs to 15 residues. CDR1 and CDR2 from the germline V gene are LGHNA and YNFKEQ. With V trimmed by 0 bases and J by 6 bases, 6 bases remained unmatched. The CDR3: CASSQDPTGGDGYTF. The CDR3 nucleotides are TGTGCCAGCAGCCAAGACCCTACAGGGGGAGATGGCTACACCTTC.

Ten or more counts support this clonotype. V usage is TRBV28 and J usage is TRBJ2-3; 8 bases line up with TRBD2. The junction had 8 bases not matched to a gene; V was cut back by 3 bases and J by 3 bases. The CDR3 has 16 amino acids. Germline V gene lookup returns CDR1 MDHEN and CDR2 SYDVKM. CDR3 sequence reads: CASSLRRGASTDTQYF. The CDR3 region has the DNA TGTGCCAGCAGTTTGAGGCGGGGGGCAAGTACAGATACGCAGTATTTT.

This clonotype was detected a few times. This chain links TRBV27 with TRBJ1-5, with D uncertain. V gave up 5 bases and J gave up 11 bases, with 16 bases separating them. Germline V lookup: CDR1 MNHEY, CDR2 SMNVEV (reference sequence). The CDR3 totals 13 residues. The chain's CDR3 is CASSEQRGRAQHF. The DNA of the CDR3 is TGTGCCAGCAGTGAGCAGCGGGGTCGGGCCCAGCATTTT.

The table lists this clonotype with many counts. The V and J genes are TRBV12-5 and TRBJ1-2; TRBD1 might be the D (6 bases). V dropped 3 bases and J dropped 8 bases, with 13 bases sitting between them. The CDR3 length is 13 residues. Germline V gene data show CDR1 as LGHNT and CDR2 as FRNRAP. CDR3 nucleotide sequence: TGTGCTAGTGGTTTTACAGGGATTTCGGGCTACACCTTC. Its translation is CASGFTGISGYTF.

The rearrangement links TRBV4-1 to TRBJ2-1; D gene ambiguous. This CDR3 spans 15 amino acids. Germline assignment: CDR1 MGHRA and CDR2 YSYEKL. Trimming removed 0 bases from V and 0 bases from J, with 6 bases in between. The CDR3 DNA reads as TGCGCCAGCAGCCAAGAGCCAAGCTCCTACAATGAGCAGTTCTTC. Translating it yields CASSQEPSSYNEQFF.

Ten or more counts support this clonotype. The rearrangement uses TRBV7-9 and TRBJ1-1; the D is unclear. Trimming took 1 base from V and 7 from J, leaving 10 bases between them. The CDR3 spans 13 residues. Germline CDR1 and CDR2: SEHNR and FQNEAQ (reference sequence). CDR3 amino acids: CASSLEGKREAFF. CDR3 nucleotides: TGTGCCAGCAGCTTAGAGGGAAAACGTGAAGCTTTCTTT.

This clonotype has more than one count but fewer than ten. The chain uses TRBV6-1 and TRBJ1-5, with no clear D. V shed 0 bases and J shed 5 bases, with 11 bases lying between them. The CDR3 has 15 amino acids. Germline CDR1 is MNHNS and CDR2 is SASEGT. DNA for the CDR3: TGTGCCAGCAGTGAAGCATTCTACAATCATCAGCCCCAGCATTTT. Encoded protein: CASSEAFYNHQPQHF.

V is TRBV4-1 and J is TRBJ2-5; 9 nucleotides align to TRBD2. This CDR3 region has 16 residues. V lost 4 bases to trimming and J lost 5 bases; unmatched junction nucleotides: 11. Germline V gene data show CDR1 as MGHRA and CDR2 as YSYEKL. The CDR3 loop reads CASSLGGGEPRETQYF. CDR3 coding DNA: TGCGCCAGCAGCCTGGGCGGGGGGGAACCTCGGGAGACCCAGTACTTC.